These 30 T cell receptor beta chains came from one sample sequenced in a study of T cell changes during pregnancy in multiple sclerosis. Here immunoSEQ multiplex PCR was the method, and the copy in TCRdb shows in-frame clones only, minus some. The top ten clones hold 13% of a sample with 40,000 or so clones, more than 90% of them seen once. The specimen comprised CD8+ T cells from peripheral blood mononuclear cells, sampled in the first trimester of pregnancy. The source of these receptors is a female donor with multiple sclerosis, enrolled in a pregnancy study.

The gene calls are TRBV9 and TRBJ2-2, with 12 nucleotides matching TRBD2. The germline gives CDR1 SGDLS, CDR2 YYNGEE. This CDR3 contains 17 residues. The V gene end was trimmed by 4 bases and the J gene end by 0 bases; junction bases not matched to a gene: 4. The CDR3 is CASSLRTSGANTGELFF. The CDR3 nucleotides are TGTGCCAGCAGCCTTAGGACTAGCGGGGCGAACACCGGGGAGCTGTTTTTT.

The CDR3 DNA sequence: TGTGCCTGGAGTACATTAGCGAGGGATGAGCAGTTCTTC. Its protein product is CAWSTLARDEQFF. This chain connects TRBV30 to TRBJ2-1; possible D gene TRBD2, 5 bases. The germline V gene encodes CDR1 GTSNPN and CDR2 SVGIG (reference sequence). V was trimmed by 2 bases and J by 8 bases, leaving 13 bases between them. This CDR3 has 13 residues.

The rearrangement joins TRBV5-6 to TRBJ2-3; 10 nucleotides agree with TRBD2. CDR1 is SGHDT and CDR2 is YYEEEE in the germline V gene. The V segment lost 4 bases and the J segment 3 bases; nucleotides outside the gene matches: 11. This CDR3 has 17 residues. Written as DNA, the CDR3 is TGTGCCAGCAGCCAAGGGACTAGCGCGGCTCTGACAGATACGCAGTATTTT. It translates to CASSQGTSAALTDTQYF.

This CDR3 reads CASSVGGNTGELFF. The CDR3, as DNA: TGTGCCAGCAGCGTGGGAGGTAACACCGGGGAGCTGTTTTTT. This sequence joins TRBV9 and TRBJ2-2, with D maybe TRBD2 (6 bases). The germline V gene encodes CDR1 SGDLS and CDR2 YYNGEE. The CDR3 sequence is 14 residues long. The V end was cut by 2 bases, the J end by 2 bases, with 7 bases between.

V gene TRBV29-1 combines with J gene TRBJ1-4, with D possibly matching TRBD1 (5 bases). Trimming removed 7 bases from V and 4 bases from J, with 13 bases in between. The CDR3 length is 13 residues. Germline assignment: CDR1 SQVTM and CDR2 ANQGSEA. The CDR3 reads CSAVRADNEKLFF. CDR3 sequence (DNA): TGCAGCGCTGTCAGGGCCGATAATGAAAAACTGTTTTTT.

V gene TRBV19 combines with J gene TRBJ1-4; no definite D call. Trimming took off 0 bases at V and 3 bases at J, with 8 bases between the two ends. Per the germline V gene, CDR1 is LNHDA and CDR2 is SQIVND (reference sequence). The CDR3 spans 15 residues. This CDR3 reads CASSIDSSANEKLFF. For the CDR3, the DNA is TGTGCCAGTAGTATAGACAGTTCAGCTAATGAAAAACTGTTTTTT.

The gene calls are TRBV5-6 and TRBJ2-7; 11 bases map to TRBD1. The CDR3 covers 15 residues. Germline V gene sequence: CDR1 SGHDT, CDR2 YYEEEE. V shed 6 bases and J 9 bases; nucleotides not matched to a gene: 14. The CDR3: CASTITGTGGTGQYF. In DNA, the CDR3 is TGTGCCAGCACCATAACCGGGACAGGGGGAACGGGGCAGTACTTC.

V is TRBV9 and J is TRBJ2-1, with 14 bases matching TRBD2. In germline, CDR1 is SGDLS, CDR2 YYNGEE. The V segment lost 0 bases and the J segment 11 bases; nucleotides outside the gene matches: 13. The length of the CDR3 is 18 residues. CDR3 coding DNA: TGTGCCAGCAGCGTAGAGGGGGGACGGACTAGCGGGGGGCCCCAGCAGTTCTTC. Encoded protein: CASSVEGGRTSGGPQQFF.

Here the CDR3 DNA reads TGCGCCAGCAGCTTTTTGGTTCTGGGGCAGGGGGCCTACGAGCAGTACTTC. It encodes CASSFLVLGQGAYEQYF. The chain carries TRBV5-1 and TRBJ2-7; 7 positions agree with TRBD1. The CDR3 has 17 residues. Trimming cost V 2 bases and J 2 bases; bases outside gene matches: 13. CDR1 SGHRS and CDR2 YFSETQ come from the germline V gene.

The chain uses TRBV13 and TRBJ1-6, with 10 nucleotides matching TRBD1. Germline V gene sequence: CDR1 PRHDT, CDR2 FYEKMQ (reference sequence). There are 14 residues in the CDR3. J lost 7 bases, V lost 4 bases, and 1 base had no gene match. The CDR3 DNA is TGTGCCAGCAGCTCGGGACAGGGGAATTCACCCCTCCACTTT. Encoded protein: CASSSGQGNSPLHF.

The J gene is TRBJ1-5, the V gene TRBV10-2, with unresolved D. CDR3 length: 15 residues. With 3 bases removed from V and 3 bases from J, the gap between germline ends came to 12 bases. Per the germline V gene, CDR1 is WSHSY and CDR2 is SAAADI. CDR3 in amino acids: CASSETRSINQPQHF. As DNA, the CDR3 is TGCGCCAGCAGTGAAACGCGGAGCATCAATCAGCCCCAGCATTTT.

The chain combines TRBV30 with TRBJ2-1; 8 nucleotides line up with TRBD2. Germline V CDR1 and CDR2: GTSNPN, SVGIG (reference sequence). The CDR3 runs 16 residues. V lost 1 base, J lost 8 bases, and 13 bases stayed unmatched. Written as DNA, the CDR3 is TGTGCCTGGAGTGCTGTTAGCGGGGAGAAAGGGGATGAGCAGTTCTTC. Residues: CAWSAVSGEKGDEQFF.

Concerning this clone: The junction departs from germline at one end; a sequencing error may be responsible. The chain carries TRBV7-7 and TRBJ2-2; D call uncertain. Germline assignment: CDR1 SSHAT and CDR2 FNYEAQ (reference sequence). CDR3 length: 18 amino acids. CDR3 loop: CASSPRLSGRRNTGELFF. In nucleotides, the CDR3 is TGTGCTAGCAGCCCAAGACTGTCGGGTCGAAGGAACACCGGGGAGCTGTTTTTT.

In this sample, this clone turned up a few times. This chain joins TRBV29-1 and TRBJ1-1; D gene unclear. From germline, CDR1 is SQVTM and CDR2 ANQGSEA. Trimming left V 4 bases short and J 5 bases short, with 8 bases between. The CDR3 length is 11 residues. The CDR3 DNA reads as TGCAGCGTTGGCGAAACGACTGAAGCTTTCTTT. This sequence encodes CSVGETTEAFF. The whole variable domain, remainder taken from reference TRBV29-1 and TRBJ1-1, is SAVISQKPSRDICQRGTSLTIQCQVDSQVTMMFWYRQQPGQSLTLIATANQGSEATYESGFVIDKFPISRPNLTFSTLTVSNMSPEDSSIYLCSVGETTEAFFGQGTRLTVV.

The chain uses TRBV7-8 and TRBJ2-7, with D maybe TRBD1 (8 bases). The V end was cut by 5 bases, the J end by 4 bases, with 12 bases between. Germline CDR1 and CDR2: SGHVS and FQNEAQ. The CDR3 is made up of 13 amino acids. CDR3 residues: CASSGQGGYEQYF. The CDR3 bases are TGTGCCAGCAGCGGACAGGGAGGGTACGAGCAGTACTTC.

V is TRBV2 and J is TRBJ2-1, with 10 bases identical to TRBD2. Trimming removed 4 bases from V and 5 bases from J; junction bases left unmatched: 2. Germline CDR1 reads SNHLY; CDR2 reads FYNNEI. This CDR3 comprises 14 residues. CDR3 sequence: CASSGTSGHNEQFF. The CDR3 bases are TGTGCCAGCAGTGGGACTAGCGGCCACAATGAGCAGTTCTTC.

Only a few counts were recorded for this clone. This chain links TRBV5-4 with TRBJ1-2, with D possibly matching TRBD1 (6 bases). The length of the CDR3 is 15 residues. Trimming took 0 bases from V and 7 from J, leaving 16 bases between them. The germline V gene encodes CDR1 SGHNT and CDR2 YYREEE (reference sequence). The CDR3 sequence: CASSLDTGLLGGYTF. CDR3 DNA: TGTGCCAGCAGCTTGGACACAGGGTTGCTAGGTGGCTACACCTTC.

This clone has just one count. V usage is TRBV7-2 and J usage is TRBJ2-5; D is unresolved. The ends were cut back, 5 bases at V and 5 bases at J, with 9 bases in the middle. Per germline, CDR1 SGHTA and CDR2 FQGNSA. The CDR3 is 12 residues long. The CDR3 nucleotides are TGTGCCAGCAGCAGCTCCCGGGAGACCCAGTACTTC. It encodes CASSSSRETQYF.

The chain recombines TRBV28 with TRBJ2-5; 7 bases match TRBD2. CDR1 MDHEN and CDR2 SYDVKM come from the germline V gene. The CDR3 has 17 residues. J was trimmed by 9 bases and V by 4 bases; bases with no gene match: 20. The CDR3 spells CASSSLTGHTGGSAQYF. The CDR3 bases are TGTGCCAGCAGTTCCCTTACGGGGCACACGGGAGGAAGTGCCCAGTACTTC.

This chain joins TRBV5-4 and TRBJ1-1, with D tentatively TRBD1 (5 bases). V was trimmed by 4 bases and J by 2 bases, leaving 9 bases between them. Germline V CDR1 and CDR2: SGHNT, YYREEE (reference sequence). The CDR3 has 13 residues. The CDR3 loop reads CASSVGLNTEAFF. DNA of the CDR3: TGTGCCAGCAGCGTGGGACTCAACACTGAAGCTTTCTTT.

This clone has just one count. The V call is TRBV15, the J call TRBJ2-7, with 7 bases aligning to TRBD1. V trimming: 1 base; J trimming: 2 bases; junction bases outside the gene matches: 2. The CDR3 has 14 residues. From germline, CDR1 is LNHNV and CDR2 YYDKDF (reference sequence). The CDR3 protein is CATSRVRGPYEQYF. DNA of the CDR3: TGTGCCACCAGCAGAGTAAGGGGGCCCTACGAGCAGTACTTC.

The chain carries TRBV28 and TRBJ1-2, with 7 bases identical to TRBD1. Germline V gene data show CDR1 as MDHEN and CDR2 as SYDVKM. V lost 4 bases to trimming and J lost 6 bases; unmatched junction nucleotides: 11. The CDR3 is made up of 15 amino acids. The CDR3 region is CASSSPLGTDDGYTF. The CDR3 DNA reads TGTGCCAGCAGTTCTCCGCTCGGGACAGATGATGGCTACACCTTC.

V is TRBV19 and J is TRBJ2-5; 8 bases fit TRBD1. The CDR3 has 14 residues. CDR1 LNHDA and CDR2 SQIVND come from the germline V gene (reference sequence). The V segment lost 8 bases and the J segment 4 bases; nucleotides outside the gene matches: 9. The CDR3 DNA reads TGTGCCAGTTGGACAGGGAATTTCGGAGAGACCCAGTACTTC. It translates to CASWTGNFGETQYF.

The V and J genes are TRBV2 and TRBJ2-2, with 7 bases that match TRBD2. The CDR3 totals 15 residues. V dropped 5 bases and J dropped 4; count of bases not matched to a gene: 7. Per the germline V gene, CDR1 is SNHLY and CDR2 is FYNNEI. Here the CDR3 DNA reads TGTGCCAGCAGTTTCGGGGAGGGACCCACCGGGGAGCTGTTTTTT. Protein product: CASSFGEGPTGELFF.

The chain recombines TRBV6-5 with TRBJ2-5; 8 bases map to TRBD2. Germline values: CDR1 MNHEY, CDR2 SVGAGI. The CDR3 sequence is 14 residues long. V gave up 1 base and J gave up 4 bases; unmatched junction bases: 2. CDR3 residues: CASSYLAGGETQYF. CDR3 bases: TGTGCCAGCAGTTACTTGGCGGGGGGAGAGACCCAGTACTTC.

The DNA for the CDR3 is TGTGCCAGCAGCTTGGGGGACAGATCCTACGAGCAGTACTTC. This codes for CASSLGDRSYEQYF. The rearrangement joins TRBV5-6 to TRBJ2-7; 7 bases map to TRBD1. V gave up 0 bases and J gave up 1 base; unmatched junction bases: 1. Germline V gives CDR1 SGHDT, CDR2 YYEEEE. The CDR3 covers 14 residues. The full variable domain, rest sourced from reference TRBV5-6 and TRBJ2-7, is DAGVTQSPTHLIKTRGQQVTLRCSPKSGHDTVSWYQQALGQGPQFIFQYYEEEERQRGNFPDRFSGHQFPNYSSELNVNALLLGDSALYLCASSLGDRSYEQYFGPGTRLTVT.

V is TRBV10-2 and J is TRBJ2-2; D unresolved. V dropped 4 bases and J dropped 0 bases, with 9 bases sitting between them. CDR3 length equals 15 residues. The germline V gene encodes CDR1 WSHSY and CDR2 SAAADI. Written as DNA, the CDR3 is TGCGCCAGCAGTGGACAAGGCGCGAACACCGGGGAGCTGTTTTTT. It encodes CASSGQGANTGELFF.

This clone was observed once. CDR3 coding DNA: TGTGCCAGCGGCCTCCTTTACAATGAGCAGTTCTTC. Protein product: CASGLLYNEQFF. The chain carries TRBV5-6 and TRBJ2-1; D remains unclear. Per the germline V gene, CDR1 is SGHDT and CDR2 is YYEEEE. V was cut by 7 bases and J by 4 bases, with 9 bases left in between. The CDR3 is made up of 12 amino acids.

The CDR3 region is CASSQEWGGFYNEQFF. As DNA, the CDR3 is TGTGCCAGCAGCCAAGAATGGGGAGGGTTCTACAATGAGCAGTTCTTC. The chain uses TRBV14 and TRBJ2-1; TRBD2 matches 7 bases. The germline CDR1 and CDR2 sequences are SGHDN and FVKESK. The CDR3 has 16 residues. V dropped 0 bases and J dropped 3; count of bases not matched to a gene: 5.

In nucleotides, the CDR3 is TGTGCCAGCAGTGGAGGCATAGGTCAGCCCCAGCATTTT. It translates to CASSGGIGQPQHF. V usage is TRBV6-5 and J usage is TRBJ1-5; D is ambiguous. Germline values: CDR1 MNHEY, CDR2 SVGAGI. Between the trimmed V and J ends, which lost 5 bases and 6 bases, there was a span of 11 bases. This CDR3 contains 13 residues.